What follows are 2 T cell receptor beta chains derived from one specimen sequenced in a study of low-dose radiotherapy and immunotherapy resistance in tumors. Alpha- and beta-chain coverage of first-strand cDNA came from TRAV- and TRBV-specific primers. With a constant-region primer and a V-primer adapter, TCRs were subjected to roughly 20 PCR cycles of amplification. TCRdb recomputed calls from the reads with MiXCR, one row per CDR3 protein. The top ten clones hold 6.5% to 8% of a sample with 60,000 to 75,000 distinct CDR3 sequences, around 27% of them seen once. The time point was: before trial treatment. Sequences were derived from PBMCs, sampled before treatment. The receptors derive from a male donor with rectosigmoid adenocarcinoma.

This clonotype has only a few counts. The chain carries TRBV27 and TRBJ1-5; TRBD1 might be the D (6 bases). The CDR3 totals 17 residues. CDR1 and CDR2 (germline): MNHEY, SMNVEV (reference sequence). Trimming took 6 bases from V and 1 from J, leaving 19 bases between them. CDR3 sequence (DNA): TGTGCCAGCAGCCCAAGAAGTTGGGACACGAGCAATCAGCCCCAGCATTTT. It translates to CASSPRSWDTSNQPQHF.

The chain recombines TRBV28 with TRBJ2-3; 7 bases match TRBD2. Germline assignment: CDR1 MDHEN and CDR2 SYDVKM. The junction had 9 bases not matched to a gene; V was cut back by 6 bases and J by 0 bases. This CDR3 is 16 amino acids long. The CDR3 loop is CASSSEGGPSTDTQYF. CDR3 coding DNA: TGTGCCAGCAGCTCCGAGGGAGGGCCTAGCACAGATACGCAGTATTTT.